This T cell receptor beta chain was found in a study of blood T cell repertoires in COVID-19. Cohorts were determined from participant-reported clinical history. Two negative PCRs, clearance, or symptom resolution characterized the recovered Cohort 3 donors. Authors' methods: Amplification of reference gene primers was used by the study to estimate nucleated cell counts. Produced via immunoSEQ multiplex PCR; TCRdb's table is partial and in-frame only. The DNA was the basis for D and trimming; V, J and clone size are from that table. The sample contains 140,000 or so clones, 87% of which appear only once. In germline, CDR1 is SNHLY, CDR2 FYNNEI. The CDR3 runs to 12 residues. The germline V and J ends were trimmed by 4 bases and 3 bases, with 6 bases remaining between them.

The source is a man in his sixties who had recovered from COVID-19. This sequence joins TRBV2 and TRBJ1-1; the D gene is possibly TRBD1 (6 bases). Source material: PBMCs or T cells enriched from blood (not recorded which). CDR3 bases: TGTGCCAGCAGTGGGACAGACACTGAAGCTTTCTTT. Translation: CASSGTDTEAFF.